These 27 T cell receptor beta chains came from one sample sequenced in a study of metastatic and nonmetastatic thyroid tumors. TCRdb ran MiXCR on the PCR reads. The sample consists of 50,000 to 70,000 clones, just over 4% of them appearing once. There were no patients who had received any treatment before thyroid surgery. Sequences were obtained from blood. These receptors were taken from a female donor with papillary thyroid cancer or a benign thyroid nodule (not recorded which). Some clones in this sample may be carry-over from other donors' samples.

In its sample, this clone was seen many times. The rearrangement uses TRBV19 and TRBJ2-5; maybe TRBD1 (5 bases). CDR1 is LNHDA and CDR2 is SQIVND in the germline V gene (reference sequence). This CDR3 spans 15 amino acids. Trimming stripped 3 bases from V and 4 bases from J, with 15 bases between. The CDR3 DNA is TGTGCCAGTAGTATCCAAGGGGCGCAGAGAGAGACCCAGTACTTC. Translated: CASSIQGAQRETQYF.

This clone was seen more than once but under ten times. V and J are TRBV28 and TRBJ2-7; D is possibly TRBD2 (6 bases). The V gene lost 8 bases and the J gene lost 1 base, with 12 bases spanning the gap. Looked up from germline, CDR1 is MDHEN and CDR2 is SYDVKM. The CDR3 is 13 amino acids. In DNA form, the CDR3 reads TGTGCCAGCCTCAGGGAGGCGTCCTACGAGCAGTACTTC. Amino acid sequence: CASLREASYEQYF.

The chain joins TRBV20-1 to TRBJ1-2; perhaps TRBD1 as D (6 bases). The CDR3 length is 13 residues. V gave up 8 bases and J gave up 1 base, with 14 bases separating them. Per germline, CDR1 DFQATT and CDR2 SNEGSKA (reference sequence). The CDR3 DNA is TGCAGTCCAGGGGAAGACCTTAACTATGGCTACACCTTC. It specifies CSPGEDLNYGYTF.

This clone was detected many times. This chain links TRBV5-1 with TRBJ1-3; 7 bases match TRBD1. With V trimmed by 0 bases and J by 0 bases, 3 bases remained unmatched. Germline CDR1 is SGHRS and CDR2 is YFSETQ. The CDR3 is made up of 16 amino acids. CDR3 sequence (DNA): TGCGCCAGCAGCTTGGGCAGGGGGACCTCTGGAAACACCATATATTTT. Translated, it gives CASSLGRGTSGNTIYF. Drawing the rest from reference TRBV5-1 and TRBJ1-3, the complete variable domain is KAGVTQTPRYLIKTRGQQVTLSCSPISGHRSVSWYQQTPGQGLQFLFEYFSETQRNKGNFPGRFSGRQFSNSRSEMNVSTLELGDSALYLCASSLGRGTSGNTIYFGEGSWLTVV.

The chain links TRBV7-9 to TRBJ2-3; 7 nucleotides match TRBD2. V shed 5 bases and J 0 bases; nucleotides not matched to a gene: 11. The germline V gene has CDR1 SEHNR and CDR2 FQNEAQ (reference sequence). The CDR3 contains 17 residues. The CDR3, as DNA: TGTGCCAGCAGCCGTTTCTCTTGGGGGGGTAGCACAGATACGCAGTATTTT. Amino acid sequence: CASSRFSWGGSTDTQYF.

This clone was recorded a few times. This chain joins TRBV5-1 and TRBJ2-3; D is perhaps TRBD2 (7 bases). Trimming pared 0 bases from V and 5 bases from J, leaving 19 bases between. Germline CDR1 SGHRS, CDR2 YFSETQ. The CDR3 contains 17 residues. CDR3: CASSLVGGARLIDTQYF. Here the CDR3 DNA reads TGCGCCAGCAGCTTGGTAGGGGGGGCAAGACTCATAGATACGCAGTATTTT.

There are many counts of this clone. The V and J genes are TRBV6-1 and TRBJ1-2; the match to TRBD1 covers 7 bases. V shed 6 bases, J shed 0 bases, and the junction held 16 bases outside the gene matches. The CDR3 loop spans 18 amino acids. Germline V CDR1 and CDR2: MNHNS, SASEGT. CDR3 amino acids: CASSPRVGGRTSNYGYTF. CDR3 DNA sequence: TGTGCCAGCAGCCCCCGGGTAGGGGGCAGGACCTCTAACTATGGCTACACCTTC.

This clone was seen a few times. This may stem from a read error, because a much larger clone lies one nucleotide away. V is TRBV4-1 and J is TRBJ1-2, with 7 nucleotides matching TRBD1. The CDR3 loop spans 15 amino acids. Germline-derived CDR1 and CDR2 are MGHRA and YSYEKL. The CDR3 reads CVSSQSEDRRHGYTF. The CDR3, as DNA: TGCGTCAGCAGCCAATCAGAGGACAGGCGTCATGGCTACACCTTC.

In the case of this clone: Since a much larger clone is just one base distant, this may be a read error. Other DNA sequences within the sample encode an identical CDR3. The rearrangement joins TRBV6-1 to TRBJ1-4; D uncertain. The V end lost 6 bases, the J end lost 3 bases, and 11 bases lay between the germline ends. The germline V gene has CDR1 MNHNS and CDR2 SASEGT. The CDR3 covers 14 residues. The CDR3 region is CASRGRFSNEKLFF. CDR3 bases: TGTGCCAGCAGAGGACGTTTCTCTAATGAAAAACTGTTTTTT.

This clone has ten or more counts. The chain has TRBV30 and TRBJ2-5; D is undetermined. The CDR3 totals 14 residues. V was trimmed by 3 bases and J by 2 bases, leaving 13 bases between them. The germline CDR1 and CDR2 sequences are GTSNPN and SVGIG (reference sequence). Written as DNA, the CDR3 is TGTGCCTGGAGCGCCCTAGGGCCTCAAGAGACCCAGTACTTC. The encoded protein is CAWSALGPQETQYF.

This clone was observed at least ten times. The CDR3 here is CATSREPKGNEKLFF. The CDR3 DNA sequence: TGTGCCACCAGCAGAGAACCGAAGGGTAATGAAAAACTGTTTTTT. The chain is built from TRBV15 and TRBJ1-4, with no clear D. CDR3 length: 15 amino acids. Germline lookup yields CDR1 LNHNV and CDR2 YYDKDF (reference sequence). V was trimmed by 0 bases and J by 4 bases, leaving 9 bases between them.

This clone was detected a few times. The CDR3 reads CASSTGGTYEQYF. DNA for the CDR3: TGCGCCAGCAGTACAGGCGGTACCTACGAGCAGTACTTC. The chain recombines TRBV10-2 with TRBJ2-7; D may be TRBD1 (5 bases). This CDR3 has 13 amino acids. Trimming stripped 5 bases from V and 2 bases from J, with 10 bases between. The germline CDR1 and CDR2 sequences are WSHSY and SAAADI.

This clone came up many times. This sample includes further DNA sequences coding for the same CDR3. This chain joins TRBV5-5 and TRBJ1-5, with 7 bases lining up with TRBD1. Trimming removed 0 bases from V and 0 bases from J; junction bases left unmatched: 6. Germline CDR1 reads SGHKS; CDR2 reads YYEKEE (reference sequence). This CDR3 has 17 residues. This chain's CDR3 is CASSLEGGQISNQPQHF. CDR3 DNA: TGTGCCAGCAGCTTGGAGGGGGGACAGATTAGCAATCAGCCCCAGCATTTT.

A note on this clone: A much larger clone differs from this one at a single base, so this may be a read error. The chain combines TRBV4-1 with TRBJ2-7, with 8 bases lining up with TRBD2. Trimming at V came to 4 bases and at J to 3 bases, leaving 17 bases not matched to a gene. CDR1 is MGHRA, CDR2 YSYEKL, per germline. The length of the CDR3 is 18 residues. The DNA of the CDR3 is TGCGCCAGCAGCCTGGGGAGACTTAGCGGGACAATGGGCTACGAGCAGTACTTC. As protein: CASSLGRLSGTMGYEQYF.

This clone was seen at least ten times. At the DNA level, this CDR3 is encoded by other sequences in the same sample as well. The V gene is TRBV12-3 or TRBV12-4, the J gene TRBJ2-7; D perhaps matches TRBD2 (6 bases). The ends were cut back, 3 bases at V and 2 bases at J, with 11 bases in the middle. The CDR3 sequence is 14 residues long. The CDR3 DNA reads TGTGCCAGCAGTTTGGATAGCGGCCCCTACGAGCAGTACTTC. Protein: CASSLDSGPYEQYF.

This CDR3 reads CASSYGTLNTDTQYF. The CDR3 nucleotides read TGTGCCAGCAGTTATGGGACTTTAAACACAGATACGCAGTATTTT. The chain is built from TRBV6-9 and TRBJ2-3; possible D gene TRBD2, 6 bases. The CDR3 consists of 15 residues. Trimming took 2 bases from V and 2 from J, leaving 11 bases between them. CDR1 and CDR2 from the germline V gene are MNHGY and SVAAGI.

Ten or more counts support this clone. CDR3 region: CASSSGQGRYEQYF. In DNA form, the CDR3 reads TGTGCCAGCAGCTCAGGACAGGGAAGGTACGAGCAGTACTTC. The genes are TRBV7-9 and TRBJ2-7; 8 bases line up with TRBD1. With V trimmed by 4 bases and J by 4 bases, 6 bases remained unmatched. CDR1 is SEHNR and CDR2 is FQNEAQ in the germline V gene (reference sequence). There are 14 residues in the CDR3.

At least ten counts were recorded for this clone. V usage is TRBV6-1 and J usage is TRBJ2-1, with 9 bases identical to TRBD2. In germline, CDR1 is MNHNS, CDR2 SASEGT. Trimming removed 5 bases from V and 3 bases from J; junction bases left unmatched: 8. The CDR3 totals 16 residues. This CDR3 is CASSYSSGSDYNEQFF. The CDR3 bases are TGTGCCAGCAGTTATAGTAGCGGGAGTGACTACAATGAGCAGTTCTTC.

This clone has ten or more counts. This CDR3 is also generated by other DNA sequences in the sample. V usage is TRBV4-1 and J usage is TRBJ1-1; D uncertain. This CDR3 spans 14 amino acids. V dropped 4 bases and J dropped 0 bases, with 9 bases sitting between them. Germline V CDR1 and CDR2: MGHRA, YSYEKL. In nucleotides, the CDR3 is TGCGCCAGCAGCCGCCCGGACCTGAACACTGAAGCTTTCTTT. This translates into CASSRPDLNTEAFF.

This clone has a count of ten or more. The chain combines TRBV5-1 with TRBJ2-7; tentative D call: TRBD2 (8 bases). The CDR3 has 16 residues. V lost 4 bases and J lost 2, with 19 bases in between. Germline CDR1 is SGHRS and CDR2 is YFSETQ. CDR3 residues: CASSITRGDRAYEQYF. The CDR3 nucleotides read TGCGCCAGCAGCATAACGCGGGGGGACAGAGCCTACGAGCAGTACTTC.

A few counts support this clone. V and J are TRBV28 and TRBJ1-3; 10 positions match TRBD1. The germline gives CDR1 MDHEN, CDR2 SYDVKM. V dropped 5 bases and J dropped 1; count of bases not matched to a gene: 5. The CDR3 covers 16 residues. The CDR3 region is CASSPPGQGSGNTIYF. Written as DNA, the CDR3 is TGTGCCAGCAGTCCACCGGGACAGGGGTCTGGAAACACCATATATTTT.

This clone has just a few counts. This chain links TRBV6-2 or TRBV6-3 with TRBJ2-2, with D unclear. Trimming left V 6 bases short and J 7 bases short, with 12 bases between. Germline lookup yields CDR1 MNHEY and CDR2 SVGEGT. This CDR3 is built from 13 residues. The CDR3 spells CASRSAMGGELFF. The CDR3 coding sequence is TGTGCCAGCAGGAGTGCCATGGGCGGGGAGCTGTTTTTT.

Note on this clone: The sample has other DNA sequences that encode this CDR3 too. V usage is TRBV10-3 and J usage is TRBJ2-3, with a possible D match to TRBD2 (6 bases). V was trimmed by 1 base and J by 5 bases, leaving 13 bases between them. CDR3 length equals 15 residues. CDR1 and CDR2 (germline): ENHRY, SYGVKD. The CDR3, as DNA: TGTGCCATCAGTGAGTTCGAGCGGACTATAGATACGCAGTATTTT. Protein: CAISEFERTIDTQYF.

Regarding this clone: The junction departs from germline at one end; a sequencing error may be responsible. The rearrangement uses TRBV28 and TRBJ2-2; TRBD1 is a possible D gene (5 bases). The CDR3 consists of 14 residues. The V gene's germline CDR1 is MDHEN and CDR2 SYDVKM. CDR3 in amino acids: CSSRVGANTGELFF. In nucleotides, the CDR3 is TGTTCCAGCAGGGTTGGGGCTAACACCGGTGAGCTGTTTTTT.

This clone was counted at least ten times. This rearrangement joins TRBV15 to TRBJ1-5; D possibly corresponds to TRBD1 (6 bases). The V end lost 5 bases, the J end lost 4 bases, and 18 bases lay between the germline ends. Germline CDR1 and CDR2: LNHNV and YYDKDF (reference sequence). CDR3 length equals 16 residues. CDR3 nucleotides: TGTGCCACCAGCGGATTTTCGGGGGGCCCTAATCAGCCCCAGCATTTT. Translating it yields CATSGFSGGPNQPQHF.

In this sample, this clone turned up a few times. The chain joins TRBV28 to TRBJ1-6; D might be TRBD1 (6 bases). The germline V gene encodes CDR1 MDHEN and CDR2 SYDVKM. The CDR3 consists of 17 residues. The ends were cut back, 2 bases at V and 7 bases at J, with 18 bases in the middle. CDR3 loop: CASSLPWGLVPNSPLHF. The DNA of the CDR3 is TGTGCCAGCAGTTTACCATGGGGGCTCGTACCGAATTCACCCCTCCACTTT.

This clone was counted at least ten times. The chain couples TRBV7-3 to TRBJ2-1; 8 bases match TRBD2. The CDR3 runs to 15 residues. Germline CDR1 is SGHTA and CDR2 is FQGTGA. V dropped 4 bases and J dropped 2; count of bases not matched to a gene: 4. The CDR3: CASSSSGSPYNEQFF. The CDR3 DNA reads as TGTGCCAGCAGCTCAAGCGGGAGCCCCTACAATGAGCAGTTCTTC.